This T cell receptor (beta chain) was found in a study of human thymus T cells. Generated by immunoSEQ multiplex PCR, the TCRdb table keeps only in-frame clones and is missing some. The sample consists of roughly 54,000 clones, over 85% of them appearing once. Trimming shortened V by 1 base and J by 2 bases, and 8 bases separated the two germline ends. Germline loops: CDR1 SGHNT, CDR2 YENEEA. The CDR3 is 14 residues long. The sequenced material came from blood. The TCR comes from a boy in the first two years of life with a congenital heart defect but otherwise immunologically healthy. The chain carries TRBV11-3 and TRBJ2-5, with D hard to call. In DNA, the CDR3 is TGTGCCAGCAGCTTAGTGGGCAGGCAAGAGACCCAGTACTTC. Its translation: CASSLVGRQETQYF.